Listed below are T cell receptor beta chains from one sample, sequenced in a study of blood T cell repertoires in COVID-19. This table comes from immunoSEQ multiplex PCR, and its TCRdb copy is limited to in-frame clones, with some not included. This table has nearly 70,000 clones, roughly 90% appearing once. The specimen sequenced was peripheral blood. The origin of the receptors is a man in his forties with COVID-19, enrolled during active disease. CDR3s include the opening cysteine and the closing phenylalanine or tryptophan. Each record gives: CDR3 length, J gene, V gene, CDR3 protein.

>14|TRBJ1-4|TRBV28
CASRPGGPSEKLFF
>14|TRBJ1-1|TRBV7-9
CAGQGGVTNTEAFF
>15|TRBJ1-5|TRBV10-3
CAISEGGRGNQPQHF
>13|TRBJ1-5|TRBV7-2
CASSLERSQPQHF
>16|TRBJ2-3|TRBV24-1
CATSDTGTGGTDTQYF
>15|TRBJ2-5|TRBV24-1
CATSDPGLAGETQYF
>14|TRBJ2-7|TRBV10-2
CASSEPGNSYEQYF
>13|TRBJ1-2|TRBV12-3/TRBV12-4
CASGEGADYGYTF
>13|TRBJ2-7|TRBV5-1
CASSPRQSYEQYF
>15|TRBJ1-2|TRBV6-4
CASRAQAGGGYGYTF
>16|TRBJ2-3|TRBV7-9
CASSEGLAGVTDTQYF
>16|TRBJ2-7|TRBV3-1/TRBV3-2
CASSLSIGGASGEQYF
>14|TRBJ1-1|TRBV3-1/TRBV3-2
CASSLLPGGAEAFF
>14|TRBJ2-5|TRBV9
CASSIGTVQETQYF
>15|TRBJ2-5|TRBV5-1
CASSSKSGIQETQYF
>15|TRBJ2-5|TRBV11-2
CASSLVTGGVETQYF
>14|TRBJ1-2|TRBV7-9
CASSPGGGDYGYTF
>14|TRBJ2-1|TRBV18
CASSPLGGDNEQFF
>17|TRBJ1-1|TRBV5-1
CASSILGGAPKDTEAFF
>12|TRBJ2-7|TRBV6-4
CASSGFGPEGYF
>13|TRBJ1-2|TRBV10-3
CAISSGGNYGYTF
>14|TRBJ2-5|TRBV5-4
CASSPLTGRETQYF